This TCR beta chain was captured in a study of blood T cell repertoires in COVID-19. Turning to the study itself: Samples taken during acute and convalescent COVID-19 were collected in the United States, Italy and Spain. T cells, B-cell-depleted T cells, or PBMCs provided the cDNA or gDNA that served as material.

Germline V CDR1 and CDR2: SGHTA, FQGTGA. Trimming shortened V by 8 bases and J by 4 bases, and 15 bases separated the two germline ends. This CDR3 region has 14 residues. As originally analysed: Reference gene primers were amplified, and this amplification served to estimate nucleated cell counts. Clones were read by immunoSEQ multiplex PCR, and TCRdb kept only the in-frame ones, dropping some. That table gives V, J and clone size, and the DNA gave D and trimming. This sample has 470,000 or so clones, with roughly 88% found just once. What was sequenced was peripheral blood. This chain uses TRBV7-3 with TRBJ2-1, with D perhaps TRBD2 (6 bases). This sequence was found in a human donor in a cohort sampled during active COVID-19. The CDR3 nucleotides are TGTGCCAGCTCGATTGGGAGGCGGTACAATGAGCAGTTCTTC. Translation gives CASSIGRRYNEQFF.